The 26 T cell receptor delta chains below were found in one sample sequenced in a study of gamma-delta chains in newborns, infants, children. TCRdb reprocessed the reads through CATT. The sample holds 3,300 or so delta-chain clones; 0.6% to 0.65% are singletons and the top ten take about 15%. The source material was blood. The source is a child who was a newborn, infant or young child, either healthy, febrile or measles-vaccinated (not recorded which).

This clone showed up just a few times. This clone may be a read error of a much larger clone one base away. Other DNA sequences from this sample encode an identical CDR3 as well. The chain has TRDV1 and TRDJ2; 10 bases line up with TRDD3. CDR1 TSWWSYY and CDR2 QGS come from the germline V gene. This CDR3 spans 14 amino acids. Trimming cost V 9 bases and J 4 bases; bases outside gene matches: 5. The CDR3 reads CALYTGGSTAQLFF. CDR3 in DNA: TGTGCTCTCTACACTGGGGGATCGACAGCACAACTCTTCTTT.

This clone is medium-sized (0.01 to 0.1%) within its sample. Other DNA sequences in this sample translate to the same CDR3. V and J are TRDV2 and TRDJ3; 8 bases map to TRDD3. Looked up from germline, CDR1 is GEAIGNYY and CDR2 is EKD. The CDR3 runs to 20 residues. The V gene end was trimmed by 0 bases and the J gene end by 2 bases; junction bases not matched to a gene: 11. CDR3 protein: CACDTAVLGALPWDTRQMFF. CDR3 DNA sequence: TGTGCCTGTGACACCGCGGTACTGGGGGCCCTCCCCTGGGACACCCGACAGATGTTTTTC.

This clone was seen only a few times. TCRdb's listed protein matches a much larger clone and diverges from this DNA's translation at residue 15, likely through a read error; the protein shown comes from the DNA. CDR3 loop: CAASGGASSWDTRQVFF. CDR3 in DNA: TGTGCAGCAAGCGGGGGGGCCAGCTCCTGGGACACCCGACAGGTGTTTTTC. The chain carries TRAV29/DV5 and TRDJ3; the D gene is possibly TRDD3 (5 bases). The CDR3 is made up of 17 amino acids. Germline CDR1 is NSMFDY and CDR2 is ISSIKDK. The variable domain in full, completed from reference TRAV29/DV5 and TRDJ3, reads DQQVKQNSPSLSVQEGRISILNCDYTNSMFDYFLWYKKYPAEGPTFLISISSIKDKNEDGRFTVFLNKSAKHLSLHIVPSQPGDSAVYFCAASGGASSWDTRQVFFGTGIKLFVEP.

As for this clone: TCRdb pairs this DNA with a much larger clone's protein that differs at residue 4, likely a read error; the protein shown was translated from the DNA. V usage is TRDV2 and J usage is TRDJ3; 7 bases fit TRDD3. This CDR3 comprises 18 residues. Per germline, CDR1 GEAIGNYY and CDR2 EKD. The CDR3 bases are TGTGCCTGTGGCACCTGGGGGTCTTCCTCCTGGGACACCCGACAGATGTTTTTC. Its translation: CACGTWGSSSWDTRQMFF.

This clone is labeled as large. Other nucleotide sequences from this sample produce the same CDR3. CDR3 region: CACDTWGDTGAQLFF. In DNA, the CDR3 is TGTGCCTGTGACACCTGGGGGGATACGGGGGCACAACTCTTCTTT. This chain links TRDV2 with TRDJ2; 10 nucleotides align to TRDD3. V was clipped by 0 bases and J by 8 bases; unmatched bases: 5. The CDR3 runs to 15 residues. Germline CDR1 is GEAIGNYY and CDR2 is EKD.

This clone was found a few times. Possible read error: a much larger clone is one base away. This specimen includes other DNA sequences encoding the same CDR3. This chain uses TRDV2 with TRDJ3, with a tentative D call TRDD3 (6 bases). The CDR3 is 18 amino acids. V was pared by 0 bases and J by 2 bases, with 13 bases between. Germline lookup yields CDR1 GEAIGNYY and CDR2 EKD. The CDR3 region has the DNA TGTGCCTGTGACACCCTTGGGGGTTACGCCTGGGACACCCGACAGATGTTTTTC. Protein sequence: CACDTLGGYAWDTRQMFF.

To note about this clone: With a far larger clone one base away, a read error is the likely cause. Other DNA sequences in the same sample also yield this CDR3. The chain combines TRDV2 with TRDJ1, with a weak D call TRDD3 (6 bases). The CDR3 is made up of 15 amino acids. Per the germline V gene, CDR1 is GEAIGNYY and CDR2 is EKD. Deletions cut 1 base from V and 1 base from J, with 12 bases between. In nucleotides, the CDR3 is TGTGCCTGTGACACATGGGGGTCCCCCACCGATAAACTCATCTTT. It specifies CACDTWGSPTDKLIF.

In regard to this clone: The protein in TCRdb stems from a much larger clone and differs at residue 8 from this DNA's translation, likely a read error; here the protein is translated from the DNA. The chain combines TRDV2 with TRDJ3, with 7 bases identical to TRDD3. The CDR3 is made up of 19 amino acids. Germline CDR1 is GEAIGNYY and CDR2 is EKD. V gave up 0 bases and J gave up 1 base; unmatched junction bases: 8. The CDR3 nucleotides read TGTGCCTGTGACACCGTCTGGAGGATACGGTCCTGGGACACCCGACAGATGTTTTTC. Its protein product is CACDTVWRIRSWDTRQMFF.

This clone came up a few times. A single base is all that separates this from a far larger clone, so a read error is likely. Different DNA sequences within this sample yield the same CDR3. J is TRDJ3 and V is TRDV2, with 10 bases identical to TRDD3. The CDR3 runs 17 residues. Germline CDR1 and CDR2: GEAIGNYY and EKD. CDR3 residues: CACDSTGGSWDTRQMFF. The CDR3 DNA sequence: TGTGCCTGTGACAGTACTGGGGGATCCTGGGACACCCGACAGATGTTCTTC.

This clone has just a few counts. Given a far larger clone just one base away, this is likely a sequencing read error. The same CDR3 is also encoded by other DNA sequences in this sample. The V and J genes are TRDV2 and TRDJ1, with D uncertain. V was cut by 1 base and J by 2 bases, with 22 bases left in between. The length of the CDR3 is 18 residues. Germline CDR1 and CDR2: GEAIGNYY and EKD. The CDR3 DNA follows: TGTGCCTGTGACACAGCTGACACCCGGGACCCGGGGACCGATAAACTCATCTTT. Translation: CACDTADTRDPGTDKLIF.

As to this clone: A read error may be the cause here, since a much bigger clone is one base away. The identical CDR3 is also encoded by other nucleotide sequences in the sample. This chain links TRDV2 with TRDJ3; TRDD3 matches 11 bases. Germline V gene data show CDR1 as GEAIGNYY and CDR2 as EKD. CDR3 length equals 18 residues. In DNA, the CDR3 is TGTGCCTGTGACACCATACTGGGGGATAACTGGGACACCCGACAGATGTTCTTC. Translated: CACDTILGDNWDTRQMFF.

This clone was counted between two and nine times. Since a much larger clone is just one base distant, this may be a read error. The sample has other DNA sequences that encode this CDR3 too. The rearrangement uses TRDV2 and TRDJ3; 11 bases align to TRDD3. V dropped 1 base and J dropped 0; count of bases not matched to a gene: 4. This CDR3 is 19 amino acids long. Germline CDR1 and CDR2: GEAIGNYY and EKD. The CDR3 reads CACDTGGYDSSWDTRQMFF. In DNA form, the CDR3 reads TGTGCCTGTGACACTGGGGGATACGACAGCTCCTGGGACACCCGACAGATGTTTTTC.

For this clone: A far larger clone is off by one base, so a read error is likely. The chain uses TRDV2 and TRDJ3; TRDD3 aligns across 8 bases. The V segment lost 5 bases and the J segment 0 bases; nucleotides outside the gene matches: 17. This CDR3 has 21 amino acids. Germline CDR1 GEAIGNYY, CDR2 EKD. CDR3 in amino acids: CACGTAPTGGGNSWDTRQMFF. For the CDR3, the DNA is TGTGCCTGTGGCACGGCGCCTACTGGGGGTGGAAACTCCTGGGACACCCGACAGATGTTTTTC.

This clone was found a few times. A far larger clone differs by one base, so this is likely a read error. The same CDR3 also results from other DNA sequences found in this sample. The chain recombines TRDV2 with TRDJ3; D is perhaps TRDD3 (6 bases). This CDR3 has 16 residues. Germline lookup yields CDR1 GEAIGNYY and CDR2 EKD. The CDR3 region is CACDTVDTWDTRQMFF. The CDR3 DNA sequence: TGTGCCTGTGACACGGTGGATACCTGGGACACCCGCCAGATGTTTTTC.

Only a few counts were recorded for this clone. A far larger clone differs by one base, so this is likely a read error. At the DNA level, this CDR3 is encoded by other sequences in the same sample as well. The chain couples TRAV29/DV5 to TRDJ2; TRDD3 is a possible D gene (6 bases). Germline values: CDR1 NSMFDY, CDR2 ISSIKDK. The CDR3 covers 16 residues. The CDR3 DNA reads as TGTGCAGCAAGCGCGGGGGACCCCATTTTGACAGCACAACTCTTCTTC. This codes for CAASAGDPILTAQLFF.

In the case of this clone: A read error may be the cause here, since a much bigger clone is one base away. Other DNA sequences from this sample encode an identical CDR3 as well. The V call is TRDV2, the J call TRDJ3; 8 bases line up with TRDD3. CDR3 length: 17 residues. Germline CDR1 is GEAIGNYY and CDR2 is EKD. The J segment lost 1 base and the V segment lost 3 bases, leaving 4 bases of the junction unmatched. CDR3 residues: CACDPTGGSWDTRQMFF. As DNA, the CDR3 is TGTGCCTGTGACCCTACTGGGGGGTCCTGGGACACCCGACAGATGTTTTTC.

With respect to this clone: TCRdb's protein, taken from a much larger clone, differs from this DNA's translation at residue 13, likely owing to a read error; the protein displayed comes from the DNA. This chain uses TRDV2 with TRDJ3; 7 bases align to TRDD3. Germline-derived CDR1 and CDR2 are GEAIGNYY and EKD. CDR3 length equals 18 residues. CDR3 bases: TGTGCCTGTGATCTACTGGGGATCTCCTCCTGGGACATCCGACAGATGTTTTTC. The encoded protein is CACDLLGISSWDIRQMFF.

Comments on this clone: The translation of this DNA and the TCRdb protein of a much larger clone differ at residue 10, probably owing to a read error; the protein shown here is translated from the DNA. This chain links TRDV2 with TRDJ3; tentatively, D is TRDD3 (5 bases). V lost 0 bases and J 0 bases, leaving 17 bases between the germline ends. This CDR3 has 20 residues. Germline V gene sequence: CDR1 GEAIGNYY, CDR2 EKD. CDR3 amino acids: CACDTWGLGPSSWDTRQMFF. In DNA, the CDR3 is TGTGCCTGTGACACCTGGGGTCTTGGCCCAAGCTCCTGGGACACCCGACAGATGTTTTTC.

This clone has just a few counts. The protein TCRdb gives is from a much larger clone and does not agree with this DNA's translation at residue 17, likely a read error; the protein shown here comes from the DNA. The genes are TRDV2 and TRDJ3; tentative D call: TRDD3 (6 bases). The CDR3 has 19 residues. The germline V gene encodes CDR1 GEAIGNYY and CDR2 EKD. The CDR3 reads CACDTVGGRRSWDTRQRFF. The CDR3, as DNA: TGTGCCTGTGACACCGTTGGGGGCCGCCGCTCCTGGGACACCCGACAGAGGTTTTTC.

Sample share makes this clone large (0.1 to 1%). Different DNA sequences within this sample yield the same CDR3. The genes are TRDV2 and TRDJ3; 11 bases are shared with TRDD3. This CDR3 contains 20 residues. J was trimmed by 2 bases and V by 4 bases; bases with no gene match: 12. The germline V gene has CDR1 GEAIGNYY and CDR2 EKD. The CDR3 sequence is CACEYHWGIEVAWDTRQMFF. The CDR3 region has the DNA TGTGCCTGTGAATACCACTGGGGGATAGAGGTCGCCTGGGACACCCGACAGATGTTTTTC.

This clone was counted ten times or more. A read error is likely here: a far larger clone is one base away. J is TRDJ3 and V is TRDV2; tentatively, D is TRDD3 (6 bases). The CDR3 consists of 17 residues. The germline gives CDR1 GEAIGNYY, CDR2 EKD. Deletions cut 0 bases from V and 0 bases from J, with 8 bases between. The CDR3 is CACDTWGGSWDTRQMFF. The DNA of the CDR3 is TGTGCCTGTGACACCTGGGGGGGCTCCTGGGACACCCGACAGATGTTTTTC.

As for this clone: TCRdb assigns this DNA the protein of a much larger clone, which departs from its translation at residue 13; this likely reflects a read error, and the protein shown comes from translating the DNA. The chain uses TRDV1 and TRDJ3; 8 bases are shared with TRDD3. This CDR3 comprises 20 residues. The germline CDR1 and CDR2 sequences are TSWWSYY and QGS. In DNA, the CDR3 is TGTGCTCTTGGGGGTTCCAACTGGGGGCTAAGCTCCGGGGACACCCGACAGATGTTTTTC. Its protein product is CALGGSNWGLSSGDTRQMFF.

Comments on this clone: Given a far larger clone just one base away, this is likely a sequencing read error. This chain joins TRDV2 and TRDJ3; 11 bases fit TRDD3. This CDR3 contains 21 residues. Germline values: CDR1 GEAIGNYY, CDR2 EKD. CDR3 nucleotide sequence: TGTGCCTGTGACACACCCCATGGGGGATACGGGAGCTCCTGGGACGCCCGACAGATGTTTTTC. Residues: CACDTPHGGYGSSWDARQMFF.

In the case of this clone: TCRdb's listed protein matches a much larger clone and diverges from this DNA's translation at residue 12, likely through a read error; the protein shown comes from the DNA. The CDR3 sequence: CACDTVLGDTLAAQLFF. CDR3 DNA: TGTGCCTGTGACACCGTACTGGGGGATACTTTGGCAGCACAACTCTTCTTT. V is TRDV2 and J is TRDJ2; 12 bases are shared with TRDD3. The V gene's germline CDR1 is GEAIGNYY and CDR2 EKD. The CDR3 covers 17 residues.

This clone came up a few times. One base away lies a much larger clone, so this may be a sequencing read error. The chain links TRDV2 to TRDJ3, with D maybe TRDD3 (5 bases). This CDR3 contains 19 residues. CDR1 and CDR2 from the germline V gene are GEAIGNYY and EKD. The CDR3 DNA sequence: TGTGCCTGTGGCACCGTGCGGGGGGTGAGCTCCTGGGACACCCGACAGATGTTTTTC. It translates to CACGTVRGVSSWDTRQMFF.

On this clone itself: TCRdb shows a much larger clone's protein in place of this DNA's translation, and the two differ at residue 10, likely through a read error; the protein shown is translated from the DNA. The J gene is TRDJ1, the V gene TRDV1, with D maybe TRDD2 (6 bases). The CDR3 has 20 residues. Germline V gene sequence: CDR1 TSWWSYY, CDR2 QGS. V was shortened by 1 base and J by 0 bases, with 24 bases between the two germline ends. In DNA, the CDR3 is TGTGCTCTTGGGGAACGTTGGTTCCTAAGCTCCTGGATGTACACCGATAAACTCATCTTT. Its translation is CALGERWFLSSWMYTDKLIF.